The clone carrying this T cell receptor beta chain was seen ten or more times. The data originate from a study of CD8+CD57+ T cells in acquired aplastic anemia. Per the germline V gene, CDR1 is DFQATT and CDR2 is SNEGSKA (reference sequence). V lost 5 bases, J lost 0 bases, and 14 bases lay in between. The CDR3 runs 14 residues. TCR beta VDJ and CDR3 profiling used genomic DNA as template. TCRdb reprocessed the reads via MiXCR and lists one record per CDR3 protein. Counted here are 150,000 to 200,000 distinct CDR3 sequences, about half occurring once; the ten biggest clones make up approximately 2.9%.

Sequencing was performed on sorted CD4+, CD8+, or CD8+CD57+ T cells (not recorded which) from PBMCs. This chain joins TRBV20-1 and TRBJ2-7; maybe TRBD2 (6 bases). The source of this sequence is a human donor in good health. The chain's CDR3 is CSASSGGSSYEQYF. The CDR3 bases are TGCAGTGCTTCTTCCGGGGGAAGCTCCTACGAGCAGTACTTC.